Each of the 14 T cell receptor beta chains below was sequenced from the same sample in a study of pediatric ulcerative colitis. The protocol was immunoSEQ multiplex PCR, while the TCRdb copy is restricted to in-frame clones and leaves out a portion. The table records around 37,000 clones, 65% to 85% of them present only once. Rectal tissue came from one to two pinch biopsies taken at colonoscopy. The specimen sequenced was gut tissue. Every receptor here comes from a boy between 10 and 17 years old with severe ulcerative colitis.

Only a few counts were recorded for this clone. This chain joins TRBV14 and TRBJ1-1, with no clear D. The CDR3 totals 13 residues. Trimming took 0 bases from V and 4 from J, leaving 6 bases between them. The germline V gene encodes CDR1 SGHDN and CDR2 FVKESK. CDR3 region: CASSQDRSTEAFF. DNA for the CDR3: TGTGCCAGCAGCCAAGACAGGTCCACTGAAGCTTTCTTT.

This clone occurred once. This chain joins TRBV11-2 and TRBJ2-3; 8 nucleotides align to TRBD2. The CDR3 extends over 15 amino acids. The V gene end was trimmed by 4 bases and the J gene end by 6 bases; junction bases not matched to a gene: 9. Germline V gene lookup returns CDR1 SGHAT and CDR2 FQNNGV. The CDR3 here is CASSSRRGGMDTQYF. CDR3 DNA sequence: TGTGCCAGCAGCTCCCGTCGGGGGGGCATGGATACGCAGTATTTT.

V and J are TRBV18 and TRBJ2-5, with D perhaps matching TRBD1 or TRBD2 (5 bases each). The CDR3 is 14 residues long. Trimming removed 3 bases at V and 1 base at J, with 9 bases between. Germline assignment: CDR1 KGHSH and CDR2 LQKENI. CDR3 amino acids: CASSPSGTQETQYF. The CDR3, as DNA: TGTGCCAGCTCACCGTCCGGGACCCAAGAGACCCAGTACTTC. Full variable domain (remainder filled in from reference TRBV18 and TRBJ2-5): NAGVMQNPRHLVRRRGQEARLRCSPMKGHSHVYWYRQLPEEGLKFMVYLQKENIIDESGMPKERFSAEFPKEGPSILRIQQVVRGDSAAYFCASSPSGTQETQYFGPGTRLLVL.

This clone was seen once. The J gene is TRBJ1-2, the V gene TRBV5-1, with D uncertain. Trimming removed 0 bases from V and 2 bases from J, with 8 bases in between. Germline V gives CDR1 SGHRS, CDR2 YFSETQ. The CDR3 runs to 14 residues. Written as DNA, the CDR3 is TGCGCCAGCAGCTTGGAATCCCAGAACTATGGCTACACCTTC. Translation: CASSLESQNYGYTF.

The chain has TRBV5-1 and TRBJ1-2, with D unresolved. This CDR3 comprises 14 residues. Germline CDR1 is SGHRS and CDR2 is YFSETQ. Trimming took off 0 bases at V and 6 bases at J, with 12 bases between the two ends. The CDR3 spells CASSLAQAGHGYTF. DNA of the CDR3: TGCGCCAGCAGCTTGGCCCAGGCAGGCCATGGCTACACCTTC.

The chain's CDR3 is CASSLGQGRQPQHF. For the CDR3, the DNA is TGTGCCAGCAGCTTGGGCCAGGGCCGACAGCCCCAGCATTTT. This chain uses TRBV5-6 with TRBJ1-5; D possibly corresponds to TRBD1 (5 bases). V was cut by 0 bases and J by 7 bases, with 11 bases left in between. The germline gives CDR1 SGHDT, CDR2 YYEEEE. The CDR3 is 14 residues long.

This chain joins TRBV19 and TRBJ1-1, with D unclear. The CDR3 sequence is 13 residues long. CDR1 LNHDA and CDR2 SQIVND come from the germline V gene (reference sequence). Trimming cost V 1 base and J 6 bases, with 9 bases left between them. This chain's CDR3 is CASSIGGIAEAFF. The CDR3 coding sequence is TGTGCCAGTAGTATAGGGGGTATTGCTGAAGCTTTCTTT.

The V call is TRBV5-6, the J call TRBJ1-2, with a tentative D call TRBD1 (5 bases). Trimming cost V 7 bases and J 8 bases, with 12 bases left between them. The CDR3 is made up of 11 amino acids. CDR1 and CDR2 (germline): SGHDT, YYEEEE. CDR3 in amino acids: CASGRVGGYTF. The CDR3 DNA follows: TGTGCCAGCGGCAGGGTCGGCGGCTACACCTTC.

J is TRBJ2-5 and V is TRBV9, with TRBD2 matching 7 bases. This CDR3 contains 14 residues. After removal of 5 bases from V and 4 bases from J, the junction contained 8 bases not matched to a gene. The germline gives CDR1 SGDLS, CDR2 YYNGEE. CDR3 protein: CASSWRGTGETQYF. DNA of the CDR3: TGTGCCAGCAGTTGGCGGGGGACTGGAGAGACCCAGTACTTC.

This chain joins TRBV2 and TRBJ2-1; 8 nucleotides match TRBD1. V was clipped by 6 bases and J by 8 bases; unmatched bases: 6. In germline, CDR1 is SNHLY, CDR2 FYNNEI. The CDR3 is 13 amino acids. CDR3 DNA sequence: TGTGCCAGCAGGGCAGGGGGCGGGGATGAGCAGTTCTTC. Protein sequence: CASRAGGGDEQFF.

The chain combines TRBV4-1 with TRBJ1-6; D might be TRBD1 (5 bases). The CDR3 runs 15 residues. Trimming took off 4 bases at V and 8 bases at J, with 15 bases between the two ends. CDR1 is MGHRA, CDR2 YSYEKL, per germline. This chain's CDR3 is CASSRGAANYSPLHF. In nucleotides, the CDR3 is TGCGCCAGCAGCCGAGGGGCAGCTAACTATTCACCCCTCCACTTT.

The chain carries TRBV2 and TRBJ2-7; 7 bases match TRBD1. V dropped 7 bases and J dropped 2; count of bases not matched to a gene: 5. CDR1 is SNHLY, CDR2 FYNNEI, per germline. This CDR3 has 13 amino acids. This chain's CDR3 is CASIKGQTYEQYF. The CDR3 DNA is TGTGCCAGCATAAAGGGACAGACCTACGAGCAGTACTTC.

This clone rates as medium-sized. CDR3 nucleotide sequence: TGTGCCAGCAGCGCCGGGACAGGGGGCTATGGCTACACCTTC. It yields the protein CASSAGTGGYGYTF. The chain employs TRBV9 and TRBJ1-2; 11 nucleotides match TRBD1. This CDR3 has 14 amino acids. With 3 bases clipped from V and 4 bases from J, the junction kept 2 bases outside the gene matches. Germline CDR1 is SGDLS and CDR2 is YYNGEE.

This clone turned up a few times. CDR3: CASSLEGGAVTGELFF. Written as DNA, the CDR3 is TGTGCCAGCAGCTTAGAAGGGGGGGCTGTCACCGGGGAGCTGTTTTTT. J is TRBJ2-2 and V is TRBV7-2, with D tentatively TRBD2 (7 bases). The CDR3 spans 16 residues. Trimming cost V 1 base and J 4 bases, with 13 bases left between them. Germline V gene sequence: CDR1 SGHTA, CDR2 FQGNSA. Complete variable domain (other parts from reference TRBV7-2 and TRBJ2-2): GAGVSQSPSNKVTEKGKDVELRCDPISGHTALYWYRQSLGQGLEFLIYFQGNSAPDKSGLPSDRFSAERTGGSVSTLTIQRTQQEDSAVYLCASSLEGGAVTGELFFGEGSRLTVL.